This T cell receptor beta chain was observed in a study of T cells after yellow fever vaccination. It was through 5'RACE template switching that TCR cDNA was made, with a universal primer site and UMIs added. TCRdb reanalysed the 5' RACE reads using MiXCR and keeps one entry per CDR3 protein. The sample shows around 300,000 distinct CDR3 sequences, roughly 13% of them seen only once. Study-wide results and limits: A large majority of primary-vaccination clones showed up again after the booster (just under 97% CD4, around 88% CD8). The appearance of a small share of clonotypes in both CD4 and CD8 compartments was observed. Weaker, the secondary response had a peak occurring faster, on day 5 versus 15.

CDR3 length: 14 residues. CDR1 SNHLY and CDR2 FYNNEI come from the germline V gene. With 6 bases removed from V and 9 bases from J, the gap between germline ends came to 18 bases. On this clonotype itself: Its antigen is not identified.

V gene TRBV2 combines with J gene TRBJ1-5; D ambiguous. This receptor was taken from a man younger than 45 who received the YFV17D yellow fever vaccine. The sequencing here drew on CD4+ T cells sorted from PBMCs, taken 45 days after the yellow fever booster vaccination. The CDR3, as DNA: TGTGCCAGCAGCTCCGGATCGCGTGGTGGGCCCCAGCATTTT. Amino acid sequence: CASSSGSRGGPQHF.